This TCR beta chain was identified during a study of vaccination and CD4 T cells after COVID-19. Study summary: The cells were exposed to overlapping spike peptides originating from SARS-CoV-2, HCoV-NL63, HCoV-OC43 and HCoV-229E for stimulation. Controls used CEFX viral epitopes (positive), HIV-1 Nef peptides (negative), or no peptide.

On this clonotype: Its specificity is not known.

The treatment was: roughly 10-day PBMC culture with coronavirus spike peptide pools or control peptides (ViraFEST assay). PBMC cultures, at approximately 2 million cells per well, received approximately 10 IU/ml IL-2 and about 11 ug/ml peptide pools. Once obtained from cultured CD4+ T cells, the DNA was sequenced using the Oncomine TCR Beta short-read assay. TCRdb independently ran MiXCR on the PCR reads; one entry per CDR3 protein. In the table there are 10,000 to 13,000 distinct CDR3 sequences, around 59% of which are singletons. The CDR3 is 13 amino acids. Germline CDR1 DFQATT, CDR2 SNEGSKA (reference sequence). V gave up 6 bases and J gave up 3 bases; unmatched junction bases: 4.

The sample comprised CD4+ T cells from blood, cultured in vitro. This chain connects TRBV20-1 to TRBJ1-3; 8 bases match TRBD1. This TCR derives from a human donor who had recovered from COVID-19. The CDR3 region is CSANRGNGNTIYF. The CDR3 bases are TGCAGTGCGAACAGGGGGAATGGAAACACCATATATTTT.